One sample yielded the 8 T cell receptor beta chains listed below, sequenced in a study of monozygotic twins with cystic fibrosis. Data came from immunoSEQ multiplex PCR; TCRdb stores just in-frame clones and leaves some out. The table lists over 9,500 clones, 95% to 97% of them singletons. The material sequenced was blood. These receptors were collected from a boy younger than 18 with cystic fibrosis.

The rearrangement uses TRBV6-5 and TRBJ1-2, with no clear D. The ends were cut back, 6 bases at V and 4 bases at J, with 12 bases in the middle. Germline V gene data show CDR1 as MNHEY and CDR2 as SVGAGI. The CDR3 has 13 residues. CDR3 sequence: CASRRSVTYGYTF. DNA for the CDR3: TGTGCCAGCAGGCGGTCAGTTACCTATGGCTACACCTTC.

The chain carries TRBV28 and TRBJ1-2; no clear D. The V and J ends lost 8 bases and 0 bases respectively, with 4 bases between them. This CDR3 is 11 amino acids long. In germline, CDR1 is MDHEN, CDR2 SYDVKM. The CDR3: CASGTNYGYTF. CDR3 nucleotides: TGTGCCAGCGGGACTAACTATGGCTACACCTTC.

The CDR3 sequence: CASSYDRDRIYEQYF. DNA of the CDR3: TGTGCCAGCAGTTACGACAGGGACAGGATTTACGAGCAGTACTTC. V gene TRBV6-6 combines with J gene TRBJ2-7, with TRBD1 matching 8 bases. Unmatched junction bases numbered 7, after V lost 2 bases and J lost 4 bases. The germline V gene encodes CDR1 MNHNY and CDR2 SVGAGI (reference sequence). The CDR3 contains 15 residues.

The rearrangement joins TRBV7-9 to TRBJ2-1; TRBD2 agrees at 10 bases. V gave up 4 bases and J gave up 4 bases; unmatched junction bases: 13. The CDR3 extends over 18 amino acids. Germline V gives CDR1 SEHNR, CDR2 FQNEAQ (reference sequence). The CDR3 nucleotides are TGTGCCAGCAGCTCCGCCCCACCGACTAGCGGGCGTTACAATGAGCAGTTCTTC. It yields the protein CASSSAPPTSGRYNEQFF.

The gene calls are TRBV7-9 and TRBJ2-7; perhaps D is TRBD1 or TRBD2 (5 bases each). The CDR3 totals 13 residues. The germline V gene has CDR1 SEHNR and CDR2 FQNEAQ (reference sequence). Deletions cut 3 bases from V and 5 bases from J, with 11 bases between. CDR3 nucleotides: TGTGCCAGCAGCTTCGACAGAGGGAACGAGCAGTACTTC. It specifies CASSFDRGNEQYF.

V is TRBV9 and J is TRBJ2-2, with a possible D match to TRBD1 (6 bases). V was clipped by 4 bases and J by 3 bases, with 10 bases between them. Germline values: CDR1 SGDLS, CDR2 YYNGEE. This CDR3 is built from 14 residues. The CDR3 sequence is CASSSGHYTGELFF. CDR3 nucleotides: TGTGCCAGCAGCTCGGGACATTACACCGGGGAGCTGTTTTTT.

V is TRBV5-1 and J is TRBJ2-7; 10 bases map to TRBD1. The CDR3 sequence is 14 residues long. CDR1 is SGHRS and CDR2 is YFSETQ in the germline V gene. J gave up 3 bases and V 4 bases, and 4 bases lay outside the gene matches. CDR3 sequence reads: CASSPRDRGYEQYF. In nucleotides, the CDR3 is TGCGCCAGCAGCCCCCGGGACAGGGGCTACGAGCAGTACTTC.

The V gene is TRBV5-4, the J gene TRBJ2-1; unclear D gene. Trimming removed 4 bases from V and 8 bases from J, with 13 bases in between. This CDR3 is 13 amino acids long. Germline CDR1 is SGHNT and CDR2 is YYREEE (reference sequence). The CDR3 sequence: CASSLTNFDEQFF. Here the CDR3 DNA reads TGTGCCAGCAGCCTAACTAATTTCGATGAGCAGTTCTTC.